The next 9 T cell receptor beta chains were all read from a single sample in a study of vaccination and CD4 T cells after COVID-19. The antigens these receptors bind are not known. Scientists ran DNA taken from cultured CD4+ T cells through the Oncomine TCR Beta short-read assay for sequencing. TCRdb called the PCR reads again in MiXCR, with one record for every CDR3 protein. Of 15,000 to 20,000 distinct CDR3 sequences in the sample, around 40% were seen once. This sample's treatment: approximately 9-day PBMC culture with coronavirus spike peptide pools or control peptides (ViraFEST assay). The source was CD4+ T cells from blood, cultured in vitro, collected before SARS-CoV-2 vaccination. Receptors were obtained from a human donor who received a COVID-19 vaccine.

The V call is TRBV19, the J call TRBJ2-3; a possible D gene is TRBD2 (5 bases). CDR1 and CDR2 from the germline V gene are LNHDA and SQIVND (reference sequence). CDR3 size: 13 residues. V lost 1 base to trimming and J lost 4 bases, with 6 bases between them. This chain's CDR3 is CASSIGRADTQYF. Written as DNA, the CDR3 is TGTGCCAGTAGTATAGGGCGGGCAGATACGCAGTATTTT. Full variable domain (missing parts from reference TRBV19 and TRBJ2-3): DGGITQSPKYLFRKEGQNVTLSCEQNLNHDAMYWYRQDPGQGLRLIYYSQIVNDFQKGDIAEGYSVSREKKESFPLTVTSAQKNPTAFYLCASSIGRADTQYFGPGTRLTVL.

In its sample, this clonotype was seen a few times. The genes are TRBV5-5 and TRBJ1-2; D not resolved. V shed 1 base and J shed 2 bases, with 12 bases lying between them. CDR1 SGHKS and CDR2 YYEKEE come from the germline V gene (reference sequence). The CDR3 is made up of 15 amino acids. CDR3 sequence (DNA): TGTGCCAGCAGCTTGTTGCAGACACCCAACTATGGCTACACCTTC. It encodes CASSLLQTPNYGYTF.

This clonotype showed up just a few times. The chain couples TRBV12-3 or TRBV12-4 to TRBJ1-2; TRBD1 matches at 7 bases. CDR3 size: 14 residues. The V and J ends lost 5 bases and 8 bases, in that order; junction bases with no gene match: 11. CDR3 DNA sequence: TGTGCCAGCAGTCCCTTACAGGGGCTAGACGGCTACACCTTC. Amino acids: CASSPLQGLDGYTF.

This clonotype was observed a handful of times. This chain links TRBV6-1 with TRBJ1-2; D might be TRBD1 (6 bases). The CDR3 sequence is 15 residues long. Between the trimmed V and J ends, which lost 7 bases and 7 bases, there was a span of 22 bases. Germline V gene lookup returns CDR1 MNHNS and CDR2 SASEGT. CDR3 residues: CASINRVPTSLGYTF. DNA of the CDR3: TGTGCCAGCATTAACAGGGTGCCTACTAGTCTTGGCTACACCTTC.

The rearrangement links TRBV6-5 to TRBJ2-7; 7 positions agree with TRBD1. The germline gives CDR1 MNHEY, CDR2 SVGAGI. J lost 1 base, V lost 4 bases, and 13 bases had no gene match. This CDR3 has 17 amino acids. CDR3 amino acids: CASSSGFTGARSYEQYF. CDR3 sequence (DNA): TGTGCCAGCAGTTCGGGGTTTACAGGGGCTCGGTCCTACGAGCAGTACTTC.

V and J are TRBV12-3 or TRBV12-4 and TRBJ2-3, with TRBD2 matching over 12 bases. This CDR3 has 16 residues. V lost 3 bases to trimming and J lost 5 bases; unmatched junction nucleotides: 6. The CDR3 sequence is CASSFLTSGGLDTQYF. CDR3 in DNA: TGTGCCAGCAGTTTTCTAACTAGCGGGGGGTTAGATACGCAGTATTTT.

The chain combines TRBV2 with TRBJ2-1, with 8 bases matching TRBD1. This CDR3 region has 14 residues. V gave up 4 bases and J gave up 7 bases; unmatched junction bases: 6. CDR1 and CDR2 from the germline V gene are SNHLY and FYNNEI. The CDR3 protein is CASSVGQGGNEQFF. The CDR3 DNA reads as TGTGCCAGCAGTGTCGGACAGGGTGGGAATGAGCAGTTCTTC.

The DNA for the CDR3 is TGTGCCAGCACCAACGAGGACAGGGGCCTTCCCTCTGGAAACACCATATATTTT. Protein product: CASTNEDRGLPSGNTIYF. The chain links TRBV12-3 or TRBV12-4 to TRBJ1-3; 9 bases line up with TRBD1. This CDR3 is built from 18 residues. With 7 bases clipped from V and 0 bases from J, the junction kept 13 bases outside the gene matches.

This clonotype was observed a few times. V usage is TRBV6-5 and J usage is TRBJ1-2, with TRBD1 matching over 10 bases. The germline V gene has CDR1 MNHEY and CDR2 SVGAGI. This CDR3 comprises 16 residues. V trimming: 2 bases; J trimming: 4 bases; junction bases outside the gene matches: 7. CDR3 region: CASSYARTGGGYGYTF. The CDR3 bases are TGTGCCAGCAGTTACGCGAGGACAGGGGGGGGCTATGGCTACACCTTC.